This T cell receptor beta chain was observed in a study of regulatory T cells in long-lasting Graves disease. Sequencing libraries for TCR beta were prepared with iRepertoire HTBI primers and Arm-PCR of CDR3 regions. One entry per CDR3 protein, called by TCRdb with MiXCR from the multiplex PCR reads. The data show roughly 320,000 distinct CDR3 sequences, 16% seen once. Time point specified: newly diagnosed GD, antithyroid drugs for less than 3 months. Generation of the TCR library employed RNA extracted from PBMCs. This sample also belongs to another study, concerning T cells in Graves' hyperthyroidism and ophthalmopathy. That source notes: A first-round RT-PCR of the TCR CDR3 used the HTBI primer set.

The specimen was peripheral blood mononuclear cells (PBMCs), collected at new diagnosis, from a patient treated with antithyroid drugs. The sequence was collected from a man aged 40-49 years with Graves disease.

CDR3 in DNA: TGTGCCAGCAGTACACGACAGGTTATGGCTGGGGCCAACGTCCTGACTTTC. Translated: CASSTRQVMAGANVLTF. The chain carries TRBV6-1 and TRBJ2-6; maybe TRBD1 (6 bases). CDR3 size: 17 residues. Deletions cut 5 bases from V and 2 bases from J, with 16 bases between. In germline, CDR1 is MNHNS, CDR2 SASEGT.